One T cell receptor beta chain is described in this entry. The target antigen is unknown. The CDR3 end falls 3 residues outside the read, so it is completed with the germline J gene. In germline, CDR1 is PRHDT, CDR2 FYEKMQ (reference sequence). This CDR3 has 15 residues. The sample is drawn from a study of Tregs in tolerant kidney transplant recipients. Unstimulated regulatory T cells (CD4+CD25+CD127-), CD4+CD25- non-regulatory cells, CD4 and CD8 cells were FACS-sorted from thawed PBMCs. Whole-study findings and limits: Some patients' samples used different primers over time, so nucleotide sequences weren't comparable. Few patients were studied, so findings need validation in larger groups. No direct test of biological reproducibility was done here.

The data were produced by immunoSEQ multiplex PCR, yet TCRdb's version contains in-frame clones alone and is incomplete. The sample totals roughly 32,000 clones; its top ten clones hold 7.6%. This chain uses TRBV13 with TRBJ1-1; D may be TRBD1 (6 bases). This sequence was found in a human donor who received a combined kidney and bone marrow transplant. The input for sequencing was CD8+ T cells from blood, taken before the transplant. The CDR3 bases that were read are TGTGCCAGCAGCTTAGATCGAACAGGGTACGAAGAA. Translation gives CASSLDRTGYEE. The CDR3 in its entirety is CASSLDRTGYEEAFF.